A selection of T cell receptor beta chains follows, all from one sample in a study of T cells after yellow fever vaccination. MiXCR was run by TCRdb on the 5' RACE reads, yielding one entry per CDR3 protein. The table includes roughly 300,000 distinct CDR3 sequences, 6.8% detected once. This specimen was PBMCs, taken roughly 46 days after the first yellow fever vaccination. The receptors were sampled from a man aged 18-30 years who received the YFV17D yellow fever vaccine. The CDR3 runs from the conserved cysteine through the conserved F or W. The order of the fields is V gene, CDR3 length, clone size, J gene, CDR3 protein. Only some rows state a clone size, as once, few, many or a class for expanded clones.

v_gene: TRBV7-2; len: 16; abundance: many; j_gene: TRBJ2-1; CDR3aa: CASSARAQGLSNEQFF
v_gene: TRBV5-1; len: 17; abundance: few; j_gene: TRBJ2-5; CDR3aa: CASSWESRDRGRETQYF
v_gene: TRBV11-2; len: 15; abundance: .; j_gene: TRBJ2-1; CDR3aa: CASSGRGNRFNEQFF
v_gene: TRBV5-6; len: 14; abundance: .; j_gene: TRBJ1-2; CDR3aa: CASSRQGAVYGYTF
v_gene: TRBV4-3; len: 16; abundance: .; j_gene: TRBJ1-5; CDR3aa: CASSQEVDRGNQPQHF
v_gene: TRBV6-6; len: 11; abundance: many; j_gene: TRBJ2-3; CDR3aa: CASSQRDTQYF
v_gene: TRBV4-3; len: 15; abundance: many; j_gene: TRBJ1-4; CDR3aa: CASSQDSGTNEKLFF
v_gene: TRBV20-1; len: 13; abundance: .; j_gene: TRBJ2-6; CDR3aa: CSASISGANVLTF
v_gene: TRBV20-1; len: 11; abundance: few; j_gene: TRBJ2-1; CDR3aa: CSARGNSEQFF
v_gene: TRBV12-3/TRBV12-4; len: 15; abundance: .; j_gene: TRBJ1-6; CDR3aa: CASSPQGGAISPLHF
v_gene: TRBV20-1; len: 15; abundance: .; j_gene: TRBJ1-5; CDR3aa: CSAGSVLRENQPQHF
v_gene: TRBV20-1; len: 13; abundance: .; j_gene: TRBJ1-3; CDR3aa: CSAKAFSGNTIYF
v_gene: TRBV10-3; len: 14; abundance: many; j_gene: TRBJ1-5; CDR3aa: CAISPSKGNQPQHF
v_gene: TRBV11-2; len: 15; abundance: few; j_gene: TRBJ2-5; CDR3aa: CASTETSGEHATQYF
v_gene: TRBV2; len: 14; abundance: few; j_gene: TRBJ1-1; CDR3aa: CASLQYIVVTEAFF
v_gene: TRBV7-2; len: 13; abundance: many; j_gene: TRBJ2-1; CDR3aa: CASSQFISVEQFF
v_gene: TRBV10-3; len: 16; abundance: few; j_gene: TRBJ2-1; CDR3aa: CAISESSQGRRSEQFF
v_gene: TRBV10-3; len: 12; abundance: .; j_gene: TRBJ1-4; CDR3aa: CAISDRNEKLFF
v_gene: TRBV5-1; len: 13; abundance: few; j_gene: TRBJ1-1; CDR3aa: CAAREGGNTEAFF